This T cell receptor (beta chain) was retrieved from a study of blood T cell repertoires in COVID-19. CDR1 is SGHNT, CDR2 YYREEE, per germline (reference sequence). The CDR3 loop spans 15 amino acids. V shed 2 bases, J shed 1 base, and the junction held 5 bases outside the gene matches. The repertoire was sequenced with immunoSEQ multiplex PCR; TCRdb's copy has only in-frame clones and lacks some. The sample has hundreds of thousands of clones, 85% seen once. The rearrangement uses TRBV5-4 and TRBJ2-7; 8 nucleotides align to TRBD2. The specimen was PBMCs or T cells enriched from blood (not recorded which). The clonotype comes from a woman younger than 45 who had been exposed to COVID-19. The CDR3 DNA sequence: TGTGCCAGCAGCTTCCCCCCGGGAGGGTCCTACGAGCAGTACTTC. This sequence encodes CASSFPPGGSYEQYF.